The 20 T cell receptor beta chains below come from one sample, sequenced in a study of blood T cell repertoires in COVID-19. Some clones are missing from TCRdb's copy, which holds only in-frame ones; the method was immunoSEQ multiplex PCR. The sample lists a few hundred thousand clones; roughly four fifths were seen once. Sample: peripheral blood. These receptors came from a woman older than 75 with COVID-19, enrolled during active disease.

The rearrangement joins TRBV27 to TRBJ1-6; 11 bases match TRBD1. CDR1 and CDR2 (germline): MNHEY, SMNVEV (reference sequence). With V trimmed by 5 bases and J by 9 bases, 9 bases remained unmatched. The CDR3 spans 16 residues. The CDR3 sequence is CASSKPGQGVLSPLHF. Written as DNA, the CDR3 is TGTGCCAGCAGTAAGCCGGGACAGGGGGTCCTTTCACCCCTCCACTTT.

J is TRBJ2-7 and V is TRBV10-1; 9 bases are a match to TRBD1. CDR3 length equals 13 residues. Trimming removed 8 bases from V and 5 bases from J; junction bases left unmatched: 7. The V gene's germline CDR1 is WNHNN and CDR2 SYGVQD (reference sequence). The CDR3, as DNA: TGCGCCAGCCCCCGGGACAGGGACCACGAGCAGTACTTC. Its protein is CASPRDRDHEQYF.

The chain is built from TRBV6-2 or TRBV6-3 and TRBJ1-2, with 8 bases identical to TRBD1. Looked up from germline, CDR1 is MNHEY and CDR2 is SVGEGT. The junction had 9 bases not matched to a gene; V was cut back by 0 bases and J by 0 bases. CDR3 size: 18 residues. CDR3 loop: CASSYSRRSGGANYGYTF. In DNA, the CDR3 is TGTGCCAGCAGTTACTCGAGACGCTCAGGGGGCGCTAACTATGGCTACACCTTC.

The chain couples TRBV2 to TRBJ1-4, with D uncertain. Trimming took 7 bases from V and 8 from J, leaving 14 bases between them. The CDR3 consists of 13 residues. The V gene's germline CDR1 is SNHLY and CDR2 FYNNEI. As DNA, the CDR3 is TGTGCCAGCACCGGCAGATTTAGCGAAAAACTGTTTTTT. This encodes CASTGRFSEKLFF.

J is TRBJ1-5 and V is TRBV27; 7 bases align to TRBD1. The CDR3 covers 14 residues. The germline CDR1 and CDR2 sequences are MNHEY and SMNVEV (reference sequence). The ends lost 5 bases at V and 8 bases at J; junction bases unmatched: 9. The CDR3 loop is CASSPGQAIKPQHF. DNA for the CDR3: TGTGCCAGCAGTCCAGGACAGGCAATCAAGCCCCAGCATTTT.

This chain links TRBV2 with TRBJ1-1; D is perhaps TRBD1 (6 bases). Trimming pared 5 bases from V and 5 bases from J, leaving 15 bases between. Germline loops: CDR1 SNHLY, CDR2 FYNNEI. CDR3 length: 14 amino acids. DNA of the CDR3: TGTGCCAGCAGTCAGACAGGCCTGCGGACTGAAGCTTTCTTT. Residues: CASSQTGLRTEAFF. Full variable domain (remainder filled in from reference TRBV2 and TRBJ1-1): EPEVTQTPSHQVTQMGQEVILRCVPISNHLYFYWYRQILGQKVEFLVSFYNNEISEKSEIFDDQFSVERPDGSNFTLKIRSTKLEDSAMYFCASSQTGLRTEAFFGQGTRLTVV.

The rearrangement joins TRBV7-2 to TRBJ2-7; 8 nucleotides agree with TRBD1. CDR3 length: 15 amino acids. V was pared by 4 bases and J by 3 bases, with 8 bases of the junction left unmatched. CDR1 and CDR2 from the germline V gene are SGHTA and FQGNSA. For the CDR3, the DNA is TGTGCCAGCAGCTCTTCTGGGACAGGTATCTACGAGCAGTACTTC. Its translation: CASSSSGTGIYEQYF.

The chain is built from TRBV5-4 and TRBJ2-7; the D gene is possibly TRBD1 (5 bases). From germline, CDR1 is SGHNT and CDR2 YYREEE (reference sequence). V was cut by 1 base and J by 7 bases, with 12 bases left in between. CDR3 size: 13 residues. The CDR3 loop is CASSLQGSMEQYF. DNA for the CDR3: TGTGCCAGCAGCTTGCAGGGTTCTATGGAGCAGTACTTC.

This sequence joins TRBV6-6 and TRBJ2-7; D call uncertain. Germline values: CDR1 MNHNY, CDR2 SVGAGI (reference sequence). This CDR3 spans 12 amino acids. Trimming shortened V by 6 bases and J by 4 bases, and 10 bases separated the two germline ends. CDR3 protein: CASSRLDYEQYF. As DNA, the CDR3 is TGTGCCAGCAGCAGACTCGATTACGAGCAGTACTTC.

The chain combines TRBV6-5 with TRBJ2-5; 10 bases fit TRBD1. Germline CDR1 reads MNHEY; CDR2 reads SVGAGI. The CDR3 has 13 amino acids. Trimming at V came to 5 bases and at J to 7 bases, leaving 4 bases not matched to a gene. The CDR3: CASSPGTGVTQYF. Written as DNA, the CDR3 is TGTGCCAGCAGTCCCGGGACAGGGGTGACCCAGTACTTC.

V is TRBV5-1 and J is TRBJ2-1; 9 nucleotides line up with TRBD2. The CDR3 loop spans 16 amino acids. The trim removed 0 bases at V and 2 bases at J, leaving 3 bases unmatched. Germline CDR1 is SGHRS and CDR2 is YFSETQ. The CDR3: CASSLVVAGAYNEQFF. CDR3 coding DNA: TGCGCCAGCAGCTTGGTTGTAGCGGGGGCCTACAATGAGCAGTTCTTC.

This sequence joins TRBV20-1 and TRBJ1-4, with a possible D match to TRBD1 (5 bases). CDR1 DFQATT and CDR2 SNEGSKA come from the germline V gene (reference sequence). The CDR3 totals 13 residues. Between the trimmed V and J ends, which lost 3 bases and 4 bases, there was a span of 9 bases. The CDR3 DNA reads TGCAGTGCTAGTAGACAGATTAATGAAAAACTGTTTTTT. It specifies CSASRQINEKLFF.

The rearrangement uses TRBV27 and TRBJ1-2; 9 bases are shared with TRBD1. The CDR3 is 16 amino acids. Germline V CDR1 and CDR2: MNHEY, SMNVEV (reference sequence). With 6 bases clipped from V and 0 bases from J, the junction kept 8 bases outside the gene matches. CDR3 region: CASRPGTGKANYGYTF. DNA of the CDR3: TGTGCCAGCAGACCAGGGACAGGGAAAGCTAACTATGGCTACACCTTC.

The V gene is TRBV5-1, the J gene TRBJ2-3, with TRBD2 matching over 7 bases. V gave up 2 bases and J gave up 5 bases; unmatched junction bases: 5. CDR3 length: 14 amino acids. Germline V CDR1 and CDR2: SGHRS, YFSETQ. CDR3 bases: TGCGCCAGCAGCTTAACTAGCGATAGAGATACGCAGTATTTT. Encoded protein: CASSLTSDRDTQYF.

V usage is TRBV18 and J usage is TRBJ1-5, with D possibly being TRBD1 (5 bases). The CDR3 is made up of 15 amino acids. Trimming removed 4 bases from V and 2 bases from J, with 12 bases in between. CDR1 and CDR2 (germline): KGHSH, LQKENI. The CDR3 here is CASSQMQGGNQPQHF. The CDR3 region has the DNA TGTGCCAGCTCACAGATGCAGGGCGGCAATCAGCCCCAGCATTTT.

The V gene is TRBV7-3, the J gene TRBJ2-1, with a weak D call TRBD1 (6 bases). The CDR3 runs 13 residues. V was trimmed by 6 bases and J by 7 bases, leaving 13 bases between them. Germline loops: CDR1 SGHTA, CDR2 FQGTGA. CDR3 region: CASSRGRGNEQFF. As DNA, the CDR3 is TGTGCCAGCAGTCGAGGCAGGGGTAATGAGCAGTTCTTC.

The V gene is TRBV5-1, the J gene TRBJ1-4; no definite D call. The CDR3 is made up of 15 amino acids. CDR1 SGHRS and CDR2 YFSETQ come from the germline V gene. Trimming removed 1 base from V and 0 bases from J, with 7 bases in between. CDR3 DNA sequence: TGCGCCAGCAGCTTGACGGGAACAACTAATGAAAAACTGTTTTTT. Translated, it gives CASSLTGTTNEKLFF.

V is TRBV5-1 and J is TRBJ2-2; 8 positions match TRBD1. Germline CDR1 is SGHRS and CDR2 is YFSETQ. V was pared by 6 bases and J by 6 bases, with 10 bases of the junction left unmatched. This CDR3 has 15 amino acids. The CDR3 DNA reads as TGCGCCAGCAACCGGGACAGGTTGGGATCCGGGGAGCTGTTTTTT. It translates to CASNRDRLGSGELFF.

The chain employs TRBV19 and TRBJ1-1, with D possibly matching TRBD1 (6 bases). This CDR3 spans 17 amino acids. The germline V gene has CDR1 LNHDA and CDR2 SQIVND (reference sequence). The V end was cut by 2 bases, the J end by 5 bases, with 21 bases between. CDR3 sequence reads: CASSIPLSQGRVTEAFF. DNA for the CDR3: TGTGCCAGTAGTATACCCCTCTCCCAGGGGAGGGTAACTGAAGCTTTCTTT.

The chain employs TRBV11-1 and TRBJ2-7; TRBD1 might be the D (6 bases). Trimming cost V 4 bases and J 8 bases, with 15 bases left between them. Per germline, CDR1 SGHAT and CDR2 FQDESV (reference sequence). The CDR3 covers 13 residues. DNA of the CDR3: TGTGCCAGCAGCTCCCAACAGGGTACCAAGCAGTACTTC. Encoded protein: CASSSQQGTKQYF.